This T cell receptor (beta chain) was observed in a study of identical twins. Germline V gives CDR1 SNHLY, CDR2 FYNNEI. V was trimmed by 6 bases and J by 2 bases, leaving 11 bases between them. The CDR3 is 13 amino acids. TCRdb reprocessed the 5' RACE reads with MiXCR, giving one entry per CDR3 protein. In the table there are about 690,000 distinct CDR3 sequences, around 6% of which are singletons. The source is a man between 18 and 29 years old in good health. The chain recombines TRBV2 with TRBJ2-7; no clear D. Sequenced material: naive T cells sorted from blood. The CDR3 sequence is CASRDTDTYEQYV. The DNA for the CDR3 is TGTGCCAGCAGAGATACTGACACCTACGAGCAGTACGTC.